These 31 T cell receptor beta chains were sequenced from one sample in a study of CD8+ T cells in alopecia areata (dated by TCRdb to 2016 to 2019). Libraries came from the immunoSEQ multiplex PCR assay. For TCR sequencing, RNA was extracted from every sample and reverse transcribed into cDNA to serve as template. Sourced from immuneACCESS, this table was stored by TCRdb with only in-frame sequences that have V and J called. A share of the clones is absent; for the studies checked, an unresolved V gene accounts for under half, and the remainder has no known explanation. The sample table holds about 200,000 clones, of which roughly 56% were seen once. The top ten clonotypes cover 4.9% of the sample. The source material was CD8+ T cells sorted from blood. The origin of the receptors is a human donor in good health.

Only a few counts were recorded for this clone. This CDR3 reads CASMDQTATQYF. The DNA for the CDR3 is TGTGCCAGCATGGACCAGACAGCGACCCAGTACTTC. The V call is TRBV5-4, the J call TRBJ2-5, with D perhaps TRBD1 (5 bases). CDR1 and CDR2 from the germline V gene are SGHNT and YYREEE (reference sequence). The CDR3 totals 12 residues. Trimming took 6 bases from V and 7 from J, leaving 13 bases between them.

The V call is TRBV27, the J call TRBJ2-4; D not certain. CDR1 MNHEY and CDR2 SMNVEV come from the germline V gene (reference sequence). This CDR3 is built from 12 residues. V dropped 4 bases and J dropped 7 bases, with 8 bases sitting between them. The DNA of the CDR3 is TGTGCCAGCAGTTCGACTGGGAACATTCAGTACTTC. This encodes CASSSTGNIQYF.

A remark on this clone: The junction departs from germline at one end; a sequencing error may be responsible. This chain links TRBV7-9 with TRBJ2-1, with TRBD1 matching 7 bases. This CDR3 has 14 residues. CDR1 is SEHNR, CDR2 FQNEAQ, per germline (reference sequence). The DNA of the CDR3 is TGTGCCAGCAGCTTTCCCGGGACAGCCTTCGAGCTGTTCTTC. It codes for CASSFPGTAFELFF.

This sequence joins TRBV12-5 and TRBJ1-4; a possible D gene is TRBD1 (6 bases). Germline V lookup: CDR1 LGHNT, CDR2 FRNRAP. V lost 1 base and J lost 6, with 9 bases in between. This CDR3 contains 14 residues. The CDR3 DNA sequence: TGTGCTAGTGGTTTGGGACAGGACTATGAAAAACTGTTTTTT. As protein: CASGLGQDYEKLFF.

CDR3 bases: TGTGCCAGCAGCGCCGGGGGCTCTGGGGCCAACGTCCTGACTTTC. Its translation: CASSAGGSGANVLTF. The chain recombines TRBV9 with TRBJ2-6; D is possibly TRBD2 (6 bases). This CDR3 comprises 15 residues. Trimming shortened V by 3 bases and J by 0 bases, and 7 bases separated the two germline ends. Germline lookup yields CDR1 SGDLS and CDR2 YYNGEE.

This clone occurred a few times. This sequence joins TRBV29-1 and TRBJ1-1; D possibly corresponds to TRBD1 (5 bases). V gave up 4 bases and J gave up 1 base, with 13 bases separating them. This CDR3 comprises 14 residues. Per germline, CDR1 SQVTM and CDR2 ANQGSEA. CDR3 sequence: CSVATGTGNTEAFF. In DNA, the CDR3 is TGCAGCGTTGCAACCGGGACCGGGAACACTGAAGCTTTCTTT.

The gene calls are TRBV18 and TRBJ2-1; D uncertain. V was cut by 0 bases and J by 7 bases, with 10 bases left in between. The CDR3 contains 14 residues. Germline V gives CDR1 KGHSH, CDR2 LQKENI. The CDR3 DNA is TGTGCCAGCTCACCACCGAAAAGGGCTAATGAGCAGTTCTTC. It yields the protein CASSPPKRANEQFF.

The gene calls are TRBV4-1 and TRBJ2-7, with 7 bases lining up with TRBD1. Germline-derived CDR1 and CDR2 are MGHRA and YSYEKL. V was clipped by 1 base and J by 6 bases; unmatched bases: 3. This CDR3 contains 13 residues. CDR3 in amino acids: CASSQARDSEQYF. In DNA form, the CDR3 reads TGCGCCAGCAGCCAAGCCAGGGACAGCGAGCAGTACTTC.

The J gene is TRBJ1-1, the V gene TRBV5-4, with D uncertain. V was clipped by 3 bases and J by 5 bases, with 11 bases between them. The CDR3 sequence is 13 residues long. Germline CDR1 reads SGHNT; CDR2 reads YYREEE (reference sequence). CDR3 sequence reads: CASSSVSRTEAFF. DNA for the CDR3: TGTGCCAGCAGCTCCGTTAGTCGGACTGAAGCTTTCTTT.

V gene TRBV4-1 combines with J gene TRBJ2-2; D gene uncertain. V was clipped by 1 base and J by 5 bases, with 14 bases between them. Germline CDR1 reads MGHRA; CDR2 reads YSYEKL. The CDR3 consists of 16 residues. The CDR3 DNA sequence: TGCGCCAGCAGCCAAGCCCAAGGGTTTGGAACCGGGGAGCTGTTTTTT. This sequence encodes CASSQAQGFGTGELFF.

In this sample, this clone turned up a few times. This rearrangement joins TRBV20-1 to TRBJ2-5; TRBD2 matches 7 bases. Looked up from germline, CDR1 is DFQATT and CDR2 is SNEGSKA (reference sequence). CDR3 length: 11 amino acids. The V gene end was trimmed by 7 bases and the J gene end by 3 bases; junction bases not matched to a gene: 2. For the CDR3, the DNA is TGCAGTGGGAGCGGGGAAGAGACCCAGTACTTC. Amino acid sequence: CSGSGEETQYF.

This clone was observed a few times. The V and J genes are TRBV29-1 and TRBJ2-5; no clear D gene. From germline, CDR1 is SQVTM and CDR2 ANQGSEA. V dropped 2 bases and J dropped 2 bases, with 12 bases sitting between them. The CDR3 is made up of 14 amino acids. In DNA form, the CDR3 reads TGCAGCGTTGAATTTTGGGCCAGTCAAGAGACCCAGTACTTC. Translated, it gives CSVEFWASQETQYF.

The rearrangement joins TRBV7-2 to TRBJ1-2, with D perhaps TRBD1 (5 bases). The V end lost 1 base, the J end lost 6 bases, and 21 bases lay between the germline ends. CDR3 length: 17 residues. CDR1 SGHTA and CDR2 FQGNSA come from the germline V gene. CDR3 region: CASSLGPTGVLTHGYTF. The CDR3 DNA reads TGTGCCAGCAGCTTAGGCCCTACAGGAGTCCTAACTCATGGCTACACCTTC.

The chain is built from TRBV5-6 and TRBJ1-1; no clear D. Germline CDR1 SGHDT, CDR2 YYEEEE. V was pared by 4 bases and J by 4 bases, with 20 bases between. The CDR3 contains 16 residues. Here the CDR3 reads CASSPGDGRAGTEAFF. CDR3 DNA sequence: TGTGCCAGCAGCCCAGGAGACGGGCGGGCGGGCACTGAAGCTTTCTTT.

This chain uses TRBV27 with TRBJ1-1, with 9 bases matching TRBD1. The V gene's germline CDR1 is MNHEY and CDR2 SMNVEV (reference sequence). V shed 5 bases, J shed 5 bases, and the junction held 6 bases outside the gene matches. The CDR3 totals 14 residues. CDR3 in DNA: TGTGCCAGCAGTCCCGGACAGGGGTTGACTGAAGCTTTCTTT. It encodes CASSPGQGLTEAFF.

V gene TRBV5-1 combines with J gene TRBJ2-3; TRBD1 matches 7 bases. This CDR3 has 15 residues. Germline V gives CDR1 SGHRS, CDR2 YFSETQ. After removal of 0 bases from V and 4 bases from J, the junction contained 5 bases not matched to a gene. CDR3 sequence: CASSLGDRLSDTQYF. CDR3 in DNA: TGCGCCAGCAGCTTGGGGGACAGATTATCAGATACGCAGTATTTT. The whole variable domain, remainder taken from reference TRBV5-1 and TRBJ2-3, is KAGVTQTPRYLIKTRGQQVTLSCSPISGHRSVSWYQQTPGQGLQFLFEYFSETQRNKGNFPGRFSGRQFSNSRSEMNVSTLELGDSALYLCASSLGDRLSDTQYFGPGTRLTVL.

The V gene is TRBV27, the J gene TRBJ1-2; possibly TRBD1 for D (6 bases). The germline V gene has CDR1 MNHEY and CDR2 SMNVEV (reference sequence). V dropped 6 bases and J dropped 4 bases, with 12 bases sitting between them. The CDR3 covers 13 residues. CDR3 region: CASRPQGSYGYTF. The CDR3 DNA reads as TGTGCCAGCAGACCGCAGGGGTCCTATGGCTACACCTTC.

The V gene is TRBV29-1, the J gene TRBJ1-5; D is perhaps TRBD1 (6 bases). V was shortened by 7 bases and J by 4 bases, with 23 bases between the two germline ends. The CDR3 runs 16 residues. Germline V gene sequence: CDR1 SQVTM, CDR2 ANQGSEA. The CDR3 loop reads CSEYEKGTMGNQPQHF. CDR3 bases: TGCAGCGAGTACGAAAAAGGGACAATGGGAAATCAGCCCCAGCATTTT.

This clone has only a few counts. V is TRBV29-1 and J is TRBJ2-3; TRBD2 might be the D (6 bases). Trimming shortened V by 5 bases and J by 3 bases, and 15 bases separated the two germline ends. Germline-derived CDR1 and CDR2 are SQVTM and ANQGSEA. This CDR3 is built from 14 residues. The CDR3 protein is CSVLQGGSTDTQYF. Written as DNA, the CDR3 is TGCAGCGTTCTCCAGGGAGGATCTACAGATACGCAGTATTTT.

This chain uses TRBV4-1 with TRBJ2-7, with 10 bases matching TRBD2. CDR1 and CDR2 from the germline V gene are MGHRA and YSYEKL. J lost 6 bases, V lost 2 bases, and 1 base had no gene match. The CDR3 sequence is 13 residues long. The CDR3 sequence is CASSQSGRGEQYF. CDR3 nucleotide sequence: TGCGCCAGCAGCCAAAGCGGGAGGGGCGAGCAGTACTTC.

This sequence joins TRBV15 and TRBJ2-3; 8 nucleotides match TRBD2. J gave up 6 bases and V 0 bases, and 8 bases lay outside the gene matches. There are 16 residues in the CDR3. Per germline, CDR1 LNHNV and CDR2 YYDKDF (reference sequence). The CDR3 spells CATSRDQAGARDTQYF. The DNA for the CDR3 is TGTGCCACCAGCAGAGATCAAGCGGGGGCCAGGGATACGCAGTATTTT. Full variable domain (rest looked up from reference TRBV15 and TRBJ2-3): DAMVIQNPRYQVTQFGKPVTLSCSQTLNHNVMYWYQQKSSQAPKLLFHYYDKDFNNEADTPDNFQSRRPNTSFCFLDIRSPGLGDTAMYLCATSRDQAGARDTQYFGPGTRLTVL.

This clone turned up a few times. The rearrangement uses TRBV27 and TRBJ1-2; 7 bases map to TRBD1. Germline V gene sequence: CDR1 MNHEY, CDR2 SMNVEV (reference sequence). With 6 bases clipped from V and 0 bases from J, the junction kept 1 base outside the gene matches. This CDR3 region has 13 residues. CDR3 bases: TGTGCCAGCAGAGGACAGGCTAACTATGGCTACACCTTC. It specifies CASRGQANYGYTF.

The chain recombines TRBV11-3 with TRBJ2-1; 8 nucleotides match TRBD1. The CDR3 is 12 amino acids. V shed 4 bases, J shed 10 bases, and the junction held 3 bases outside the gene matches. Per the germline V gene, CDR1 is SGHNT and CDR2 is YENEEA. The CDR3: CASSSWDREQFF. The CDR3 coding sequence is TGTGCCAGCAGCTCTTGGGACAGGGAGCAGTTCTTC.

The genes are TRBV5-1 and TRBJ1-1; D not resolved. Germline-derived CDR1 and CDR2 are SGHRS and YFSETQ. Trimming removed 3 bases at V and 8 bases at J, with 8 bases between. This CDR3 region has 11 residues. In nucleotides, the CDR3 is TGCGCCAGCAGCTCGAGTAAAGAAGCTTTCTTT. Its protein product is CASSSSKEAFF.

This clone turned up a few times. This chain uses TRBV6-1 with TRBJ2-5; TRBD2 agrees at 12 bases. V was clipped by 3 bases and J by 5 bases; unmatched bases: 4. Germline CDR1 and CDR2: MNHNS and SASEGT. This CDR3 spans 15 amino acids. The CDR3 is CASSESSGGAETQYF. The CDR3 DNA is TGTGCCAGCAGTGAGTCTAGCGGGGGGGCTGAGACCCAGTACTTC.

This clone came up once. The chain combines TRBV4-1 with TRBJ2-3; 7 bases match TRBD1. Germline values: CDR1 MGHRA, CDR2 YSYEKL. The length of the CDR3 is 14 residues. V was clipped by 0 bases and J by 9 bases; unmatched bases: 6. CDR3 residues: CASSQEGGEGTQYF. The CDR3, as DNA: TGCGCCAGCAGCCAAGAAGGGGGCGAGGGGACGCAGTATTTT.

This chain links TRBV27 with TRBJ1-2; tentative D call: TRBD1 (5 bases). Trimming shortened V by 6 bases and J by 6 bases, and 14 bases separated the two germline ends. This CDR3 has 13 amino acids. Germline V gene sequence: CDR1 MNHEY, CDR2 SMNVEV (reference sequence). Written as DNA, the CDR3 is TGTGCCAGCAGCAGGACGGGGCCTAATGGCTACACCTTC. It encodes CASSRTGPNGYTF.

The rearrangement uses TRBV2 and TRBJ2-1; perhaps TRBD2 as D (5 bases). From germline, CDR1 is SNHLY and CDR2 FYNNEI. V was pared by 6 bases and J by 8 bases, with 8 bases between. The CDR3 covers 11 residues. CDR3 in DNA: TGTGCCAGCAGCCTAGCCGATGAGCAGTTCTTC. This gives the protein CASSLADEQFF.

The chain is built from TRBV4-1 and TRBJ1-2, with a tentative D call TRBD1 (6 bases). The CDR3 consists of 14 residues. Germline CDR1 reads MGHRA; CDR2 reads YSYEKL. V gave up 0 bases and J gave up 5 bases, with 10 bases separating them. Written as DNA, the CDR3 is TGCGCCAGCAGCCAAGATCCCAGGGGATATGGCTACACCTTC. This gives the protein CASSQDPRGYGYTF.

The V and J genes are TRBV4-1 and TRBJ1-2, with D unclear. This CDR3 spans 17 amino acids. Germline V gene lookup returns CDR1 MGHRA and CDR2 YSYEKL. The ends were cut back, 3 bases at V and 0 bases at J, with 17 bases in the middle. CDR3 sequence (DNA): TGCGCCAGCAGCCACTCAACCGATTTCGGATCTAACTATGGCTACACCTTC. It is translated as CASSHSTDFGSNYGYTF.

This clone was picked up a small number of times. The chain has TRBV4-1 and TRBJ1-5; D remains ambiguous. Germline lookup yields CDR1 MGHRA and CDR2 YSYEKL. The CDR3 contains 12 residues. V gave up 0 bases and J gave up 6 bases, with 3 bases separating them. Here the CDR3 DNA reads TGCGCCAGCAGCCAAGATAGTCAGCCCCAGCATTTT. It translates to CASSQDSQPQHF.